This TCR beta chain derives from a study of blood T cell repertoires in COVID-19. Study overall: Acute-phase and convalescent COVID-19 samples originated in the United States, Italy and Spain. In each case, the material was cDNA or gDNA derived from T cells, B-cell-depleted T cells, or PBMCs.

Per the original methods: Reference gene primer amplification gave estimated nucleated cell counts. TCRdb keeps only in-frame clones here, not all; method: immunoSEQ multiplex PCR. The DNA gave D and trimming, while V, J and clone size come from that table. This sample has 130,000 to 150,000 clones; roughly 87% occur once, and the top ten carry more than 0.8%. The V end lost 7 bases, the J end lost 1 base, and 13 bases lay between the germline ends. Germline assignment: CDR1 LNHNV and CDR2 YYDKDF (reference sequence). This CDR3 is 15 amino acids long. The chain uses TRBV15 and TRBJ1-4; maybe TRBD1 (5 bases). Material: peripheral blood. This TCR was sampled from a woman aged 45-65 years with acute or convalescent COVID-19. In DNA, the CDR3 is TGTGCCACCACATTTATGGGGGGAACTAATGAAAAACTGTTTTTT. Translated: CATTFMGGTNEKLFF. The complete variable domain, with remaining parts taken from reference TRBV15 and TRBJ1-4, reads DAMVIQNPRYQVTQFGKPVTLSCSQTLNHNVMYWYQQKSSQAPKLLFHYYDKDFNNEADTPDNFQSRRPNTSFCFLDIRSPGLGDTAMYLCATTFMGGTNEKLFFGSGTQLSVL.